The 15 T cell receptor beta chains below come from one sample, sequenced in a study of shared clonotypes between healthy human individuals. Repertoires were generated with immunoSEQ multiplex PCR, while TCRdb's copy carries only in-frame clones and drops some. Here the sample spans around 2.1 million clones, 85% to 95% being singletons. CD8 cells regarded as naive lacked CD45RO, were positively chosen for CCR7, and omitted terminally differentiated effector memory CD45RA+ cells. The sample consisted of naive CD8+ T cells from PBMCs. These receptors were taken from a man aged 18-30 years in good health. Some clones in this sample may be carry-over from other donors' samples.

A single count supports this clone. V usage is TRBV19 and J usage is TRBJ2-7; 7 bases line up with TRBD2. V lost 4 bases to trimming and J lost 3 bases; unmatched junction nucleotides: 0. The CDR3 consists of 12 residues. Germline assignment: CDR1 LNHDA and CDR2 SQIVND (reference sequence). CDR3 DNA sequence: TGTGCCAGTAGTAGGACTAGCTACGAGCAGTACTTC. Translating it yields CASSRTSYEQYF.

This rearrangement joins TRBV27 to TRBJ2-1; TRBD2 matches 8 bases. There are 15 residues in the CDR3. The ends lost 4 bases at V and 7 bases at J; junction bases unmatched: 9. Germline-derived CDR1 and CDR2 are MNHEY and SMNVEV (reference sequence). The CDR3 region has the DNA TGTGCCAGCAGTTGGTCGAGCGGGAGATCGAATGAGCAGTTCTTC. Its translation is CASSWSSGRSNEQFF.

The chain combines TRBV28 with TRBJ2-7; TRBD1 matches 8 bases. Germline CDR1 MDHEN, CDR2 SYDVKM. After removal of 5 bases from V and 5 bases from J, the junction contained 11 bases not matched to a gene. This CDR3 spans 15 amino acids. CDR3 loop: CASSPPLRDRHEQYF. The CDR3 DNA is TGTGCCAGCAGTCCCCCCCTCCGGGACAGGCACGAGCAGTACTTC. The full variable domain, in which reference TRBV28 and TRBJ2-7 provide the parts outside the CDR3, is DVKVTQSSRYLVKRTGEKVFLECVQDMDHENMFWYRQDPGLGLRLIYFSYDVKMKEKGDIPEGYSVSREKKERFSLILESASTNQTSMYLCASSPPLRDRHEQYFGPGTRLTVT.

As DNA, the CDR3 is TGTGCCAGCAGCCCCACAATTGGGTACGAGCAGTACTTC. It is translated as CASSPTIGYEQYF. The chain carries TRBV6-4 and TRBJ2-7; D unclear. Trimming pared 6 bases from V and 4 bases from J, leaving 13 bases between. Germline CDR1 and CDR2: MRHNA and SNTAGT. CDR3 length equals 13 residues.

With respect to this clone: Other nucleotide sequences from this sample produce the same CDR3. The chain employs TRBV7-3 and TRBJ1-1, with TRBD1 as a possible D gene (5 bases). This CDR3 spans 13 amino acids. Trimming removed 3 bases from V and 4 bases from J, with 9 bases in between. Germline lookup yields CDR1 SGHTA and CDR2 FQGTGA. CDR3 nucleotide sequence: TGTGCCAGCAGCTTGGGGGTAGGCACTGAAGCTTTCTTT. The encoded protein is CASSLGVGTEAFF.

With regard to this clone: One end of the junction varies from germline; a read error may be responsible. The chain combines TRBV19 with TRBJ2-1; D not resolved. The CDR3 covers 16 residues. Per the germline V gene, CDR1 is LNHDA and CDR2 is SQIVND (reference sequence). Here the CDR3 reads CASGIPLSRSADEQFF. CDR3 in DNA: TGTGCCAGTGGTATCCCCCTTAGCCGGAGCGCTGATGAGCAGTTCTTC.

As to this clone: Other nucleotide sequences in the sample specify the same CDR3. The J gene is TRBJ1-5, the V gene TRBV7-9; D remains ambiguous. Germline V gene lookup returns CDR1 SEHNR and CDR2 FQNEAQ (reference sequence). This CDR3 contains 15 residues. V was clipped by 1 base and J by 3 bases, with 10 bases between them. The CDR3: CASSLGGGPNQPQHF. The CDR3 region has the DNA TGTGCCAGCAGCTTAGGTGGAGGCCCCAATCAGCCCCAGCATTTT.

A note on this clone: A read error may be the cause here, since a much bigger clone is one base away. Other DNA sequences from this sample encode an identical CDR3 as well. The V call is TRBV5-4, the J call TRBJ1-1; no reliable D call. The germline V and J ends were trimmed by 0 bases and 3 bases, with 0 bases remaining between them. The CDR3 spans 11 residues. CDR1 and CDR2 (germline): SGHNT, YYREEE (reference sequence). This CDR3 reads CASSLDTEAFF. As DNA, the CDR3 is TGTGCCAGCAGCTTGGACACTGAAGCTTTCTTT.

The rearrangement uses TRBV28 and TRBJ1-1; a possible D gene is TRBD1 (5 bases). Germline V gene sequence: CDR1 MDHEN, CDR2 SYDVKM. CDR3 size: 17 residues. Between the trimmed V and J ends, which lost 6 bases and 2 bases, there was a span of 22 bases. Here the CDR3 reads CASSRDPGRALNTEAFF. The CDR3 region has the DNA TGTGCCAGCAGCCGGGACCCGGGACGGGCATTAAACACTGAAGCTTTCTTT.

This clone has just one count. In DNA form, the CDR3 reads TGTGCCAGCAGTGAAACTGGCCCCTTGGACGGCTACACCTTC. This encodes CASSETGPLDGYTF. The J gene is TRBJ1-2, the V gene TRBV2; D remains ambiguous. The CDR3 spans 14 residues. Germline CDR1 and CDR2: SNHLY and FYNNEI. The V end lost 2 bases, the J end lost 8 bases, and 15 bases lay between the germline ends.

CDR3 nucleotides: TGTGCCAGTCTGCCGTATTGGGACGGGACGGAGGGCACTGAAGCTTTCTTT. Encoded protein: CASLPYWDGTEGTEAFF. The V and J genes are TRBV19 and TRBJ1-1, with D tentatively TRBD1 (5 bases). V lost 8 bases and J 4 bases, leaving 26 bases between the germline ends. From germline, CDR1 is LNHDA and CDR2 SQIVND (reference sequence). The CDR3 sequence is 17 residues long.

This rearrangement joins TRBV18 to TRBJ2-1, with TRBD2 identical over 11 bases. The length of the CDR3 is 16 residues. Germline V lookup: CDR1 KGHSH, CDR2 LQKENI. The ends lost 5 bases at V and 8 bases at J; junction bases unmatched: 11. In DNA, the CDR3 is TGTGCCAGCTCATCGGGACTAGCGGTGATTTTCCATGAGCAGTTCTTC. Protein sequence: CASSSGLAVIFHEQFF.

The rearrangement links TRBV29-1 to TRBJ2-3, with 7 bases identical to TRBD2. The CDR3 length is 15 residues. V lost 6 bases and J lost 0; bases outside the gene matches: 9. Germline values: CDR1 SQVTM, CDR2 ANQGSEA. The CDR3 nucleotides are TGCAGCGTCGCCGGGGGGTCCTCTAGCACAGATACGCAGTATTTT. Translation gives CSVAGGSSSTDTQYF.

The CDR3 region is CASSLEGRGADEAFF. CDR3 sequence (DNA): TGTGCCAGCAGTTTAGAGGGGAGAGGGGCCGATGAAGCTTTCTTT. The genes are TRBV27 and TRBJ1-1; maybe TRBD1 (5 bases). The CDR3 runs 15 residues. The germline V and J ends were trimmed by 2 bases and 7 bases, with 17 bases remaining between them. Germline assignment: CDR1 MNHEY and CDR2 SMNVEV (reference sequence).

The chain is built from TRBV19 and TRBJ2-1; D uncertain. The CDR3 totals 15 residues. Germline V gene data show CDR1 as LNHDA and CDR2 as SQIVND (reference sequence). The V gene lost 3 bases and the J gene lost 0 bases, with 9 bases spanning the gap. The CDR3 reads CASSIFHISYNEQFF. The CDR3 DNA is TGTGCCAGTAGTATCTTCCATATCTCCTACAATGAGCAGTTCTTC.